The 14 T cell receptor beta chains presented below share a single source sample, sequenced in a study of cytomegalovirus exposure and HLA in healthy donors. This PCR relied on a set of 60 Vbeta primers and 13 Jbeta primers. Assay: immunoSEQ multiplex PCR; the TCRdb copy retains only in-frame clones and omits some. Here the sample spans about 130,000 clones, roughly 80% being singletons. What was sequenced was PBMCs. These receptors came from a young man in good health and CMV-seropositive.

The J gene is TRBJ2-3, the V gene TRBV7-6, with 12 bases fitting TRBD2. The ends lost 5 bases at V and 5 bases at J; junction bases unmatched: 17. This CDR3 has 19 residues. Germline lookup yields CDR1 SGHVS and CDR2 FNYEAQ. The DNA for the CDR3 is TGTGCCAGCAGCCAGTTTCGCCCCGCACTAGCGGGAGGTCTAGATACGCAGTATTTT. The encoded protein is CASSQFRPALAGGLDTQYF.

Comments on this clone: This CDR3 is also generated by other DNA sequences in the sample. This chain connects TRBV6-1 to TRBJ2-3, with 12 bases matching TRBD2. The CDR3 extends over 17 amino acids. V trimming: 1 base; J trimming: 2 bases; junction bases outside the gene matches: 4. Germline values: CDR1 MNHNS, CDR2 SASEGT. CDR3 sequence (DNA): TGTGCCAGCAGTGAAGGACTAGCGGGGGCCTACACAGATACGCAGTATTTT. Protein sequence: CASSEGLAGAYTDTQYF.

The chain links TRBV6-5 to TRBJ2-6; D remains ambiguous. CDR3 length: 15 amino acids. V dropped 5 bases and J dropped 0 bases, with 8 bases sitting between them. CDR1 is MNHEY, CDR2 SVGAGI, per germline. This CDR3 is CASSASPSGANVLTF. The DNA of the CDR3 is TGTGCCAGCAGTGCCAGTCCCTCTGGGGCCAACGTCCTGACTTTC.

This chain links TRBV5-4 with TRBJ2-2; D might be TRBD2 (5 bases). Germline V lookup: CDR1 SGHNT, CDR2 YYREEE (reference sequence). Trimming removed 3 bases from V and 1 base from J, with 13 bases in between. The CDR3 covers 16 residues. The CDR3 bases are TGTGCCAGCAGCTCAGGACGGGATAAGAACACCGGGGAGCTGTTTTTT. This sequence encodes CASSSGRDKNTGELFF. Supplemented by reference TRBV5-4 and TRBJ2-2, the full variable domain reads ETGVTQSPTHLIKTRGQQVTLRCSSQSGHNTVSWYQQALGQGPQFIFQYYREEENGRGNFPPRFSGLQFPNYSSELNVNALELDDSALYLCASSSGRDKNTGELFFGEGSRLTVL.

The chain is built from TRBV11-2 and TRBJ2-2; D is unclear. Germline values: CDR1 SGHAT, CDR2 FQNNGV. The V gene lost 6 bases and the J gene lost 5 bases, with 19 bases spanning the gap. The CDR3 consists of 16 residues. CDR3 DNA sequence: TGTGCCAGCAGGGAAAATGCAGGATTTAGTACCGGGGAGCTGTTTTTT. Amino acid sequence: CASRENAGFSTGELFF.

This chain uses TRBV11-2 with TRBJ1-2; 9 bases align to TRBD1. CDR1 and CDR2 from the germline V gene are SGHAT and FQNNGV. After removal of 0 bases from V and 6 bases from J, the junction contained 5 bases not matched to a gene. The CDR3 is made up of 15 amino acids. As DNA, the CDR3 is TGTGCCAGCAGCTTAGATCACGGGACAGGGAATGGCTACACCTTC. It is translated as CASSLDHGTGNGYTF.

This clone appeared once. The chain uses TRBV19 and TRBJ2-1; D is possibly TRBD1 (8 bases). V lost 4 bases to trimming and J lost 4 bases, with 14 bases between them. CDR3 size: 15 residues. Germline CDR1 reads LNHDA; CDR2 reads SQIVND (reference sequence). The CDR3, as DNA: TGTGCCAGTAGTAAACAGCGGGACAGGTACAATGAGCAGTTCTTC. Residues: CASSKQRDRYNEQFF.

The chain recombines TRBV4-3 with TRBJ2-1; TRBD2 matches 9 bases. Trimming removed 1 base from V and 8 bases from J; junction bases left unmatched: 9. The length of the CDR3 is 16 residues. Per germline, CDR1 LGHNA and CDR2 YSLEER. CDR3 nucleotides: TGCGCCAGCAGCCAAGTAGCAAGCGGGGGGAGGGATGAGCAGTTCTTC. Protein product: CASSQVASGGRDEQFF.

This clone was seen only a few times. The genes are TRBV4-3 and TRBJ1-1; D not certain. V was shortened by 2 bases and J by 4 bases, with 11 bases between the two germline ends. Germline V lookup: CDR1 LGHNA, CDR2 YSLEER. CDR3 length: 14 residues. CDR3 sequence: CASSQRGVRTEAFF. In DNA form, the CDR3 reads TGCGCCAGCAGCCAAAGAGGCGTACGCACTGAAGCTTTCTTT.

The rearrangement joins TRBV5-1 to TRBJ2-1; D is possibly TRBD2 (5 bases). Germline V CDR1 and CDR2: SGHRS, YFSETQ. This CDR3 contains 15 residues. Trimming removed 5 bases from V and 0 bases from J, with 12 bases in between. CDR3: CASRGSGSSYNEQFF. As DNA, the CDR3 is TGCGCCAGCAGGGGGAGCGGCAGCTCCTACAATGAGCAGTTCTTC.

The chain links TRBV4-1 to TRBJ2-5, with 9 bases lining up with TRBD2. The CDR3 contains 15 residues. Germline CDR1 and CDR2: MGHRA and YSYEKL. Unmatched junction bases numbered 5, after V lost 1 base and J lost 5 bases. The DNA for the CDR3 is TGCGCCAGCAGCCAAGTAGGGACTAGCAGTGAGACCCAGTACTTC. Protein: CASSQVGTSSETQYF.

This chain uses TRBV19 with TRBJ2-1, with TRBD2 matching over 11 bases. V lost 4 bases and J lost 5; bases outside the gene matches: 4. The CDR3 covers 15 residues. Germline CDR1 reads LNHDA; CDR2 reads SQIVND (reference sequence). The CDR3 is CASSRLAGTDNEQFF. As DNA, the CDR3 is TGTGCCAGTAGTAGACTAGCGGGGACTGACAATGAGCAGTTCTTC.

The CDR3 coding sequence is TGTGCCAGCAGCTTAGGTAGCGGGGGGGCCGTTGAGACCCAGTACTTC. Translation: CASSLGSGGAVETQYF. The chain is built from TRBV11-2 and TRBJ2-5, with TRBD2 matching 11 bases. Trimming took 1 base from V and 5 from J; bases not matched to a gene: 6. This CDR3 contains 16 residues. The germline CDR1 and CDR2 sequences are SGHAT and FQNNGV.

This chain uses TRBV7-2 with TRBJ1-2; 7 positions agree with TRBD1. J lost 7 bases, V lost 2 bases, and 16 bases had no gene match. This CDR3 has 17 residues. Germline CDR1 and CDR2: SGHTA and FQGNSA. CDR3 nucleotides: TGTGCCAGCAGCTTATTCAGGGACAGCCTACGTTGGAGTGGCTACACCTTC. As protein: CASSLFRDSLRWSGYTF.